This T cell receptor beta chain is from a study of response to subunit inactivated influenza vaccine. Germline V gives CDR1 SSHAT, CDR2 FNYEAQ (reference sequence). CDR3 length equals 14 residues. About this clonotype itself: The junction departs from the called germline gene at one end, perhaps through a read error.

TCRdb analysed the RT-PCR reads with MiXCR anew, one entry per CDR3 protein. The sample lists hundreds of thousands of distinct CDR3 sequences, around 11% occurring once. These data are also associated with another study on T cells expressing NK-cell markers. In that study: Generation of TCR beta cDNA was performed by 5'RACE template switching incorporating UMIs. CD8+ T cells in more than five donors included dominant NKG2C+ clonotypes at about 1.0-8%. The CD3+CD56-NKG2C+ fraction of a few donors was also led by these clonotypes.

The TCR comes from a man over 45 who received an inactivated influenza vaccine. The sequencing used PBMCs from blood, collected on the day of vaccination. The chain has TRBV7-7 and TRBJ2-1, with a tentative D call TRBD1 (6 bases). This CDR3 is CASSLGPTGNEQFF. CDR3 DNA: TGTGCTAGCAGCTTAGGCCCGACAGGAAATGAGCAGTTCTTC.